The source of this T cell receptor beta chain is a study of breast tumors, draining lymph nodes, adjacent tissues. Unmatched junction bases numbered 2, after V lost 0 bases and J lost 0 bases. The CDR3 sequence is 17 residues long. Germline CDR1 is SGHKS and CDR2 is YYEKEE (reference sequence). Study-level results: Compared with basal-like, luminal-like tumors shared significantly more repertoire with nontumor tissue. The data were judged consistent with most tumor T cells coming from lymph node and expanding in tumor. That most tumor T cells come from lymph nodes remained unproven. Tumor repertoires ranked between lymph nodes and nontumor tissue in diversity, with V and J gene preferences.

MiXCR was run by TCRdb on the multiplex PCR reads, yielding one entry per CDR3 protein. The sample shows 150,000 to 200,000 distinct CDR3 sequences, 30% to 35% of them seen only once. The lymph nodes were axillary draining lymph nodes from breast cancer patients. This clonotype came up many times. Its specificity is unknown. The chain is built from TRBV5-5 and TRBJ2-3, with 12 nucleotides matching TRBD2. What was sequenced was axillary lymph node tissue. This TCR was sampled from a female donor with breast cancer. Some clones in this sample may be carry-over from other donors' samples. The DNA of the CDR3 is TGTGCCAGCAGCTTGGCTAGCGGGGGGGCAAGCACAGATACGCAGTATTTT. Protein: CASSLASGGASTDTQYF.